The 26 T cell receptor beta chains given below trace back to one sample, sequenced in a study of CXCR3-negative and CXCR3-positive naive CD8 T cells. Study-level findings and limits: Hydrophobicity was higher for TRB CDR3s found in CXCR3-positive naive cells than in CXCR3-negative naive cells.

Preparation of TRB cDNA libraries relied on 5' RACE carrying UMI labels. One entry per CDR3 protein, without DNA, is what TCRdb gives after re-calling the 5' RACE reads. The listing records nearly 90,000 distinct CDR3 sequences. No antigen is known for these receptors. The specimen sequenced was naive CXCR3+ CD8+ T cells from blood. Subset meaning: CD45RO-CCR7+CD27+CD95- naive CD8+ T cells expressing CXCR3 (TNR3+). These receptors all come from a human donor in good health. Some clones in this sample may be carry-over from other donors' samples.

The chain links TRBV28 to TRBJ1-5; without DNA, the TCRdb call of TRBD1 cannot be checked. CDR1 is MDHEN and CDR2 is SYDVKM in the germline V gene. This CDR3 is built from 14 residues. CDR3 sequence: CASSLSVINQPQHF. The entire variable domain, with the rest obtained from reference TRBV28 and TRBJ1-5, is as follows: DVKVTQSSRYLVKRTGEKVFLECVQDMDHENMFWYRQDPGLGLRLIYFSYDVKMKEKGDIPEGYSVSREKKERFSLILESASTNQTSMYLCASSLSVINQPQHFGDGTRLSIL.

This CDR3 is CASSQPRQGDETQYF. V and J are TRBV4-1 and TRBJ2-5; TCRdb indicates TRBD1, and absent DNA this call remains unverified. The CDR3 runs 15 residues. CDR1 and CDR2 (germline): MGHRA, YSYEKL.

This chain joins TRBV7-2 and TRBJ2-5; the D call from TCRdb, TRBD2, cannot be confirmed without DNA. The CDR3 runs to 12 residues. Germline assignment: CDR1 SGHTA and CDR2 FQGNSA. The CDR3 region is CASSRATRGQYF.

The chain has TRBV4-1 and TRBJ2-7; the D call of TRBD1 rests on TCRdb alone, since no DNA is present to check it. The CDR3 has 14 residues. Germline lookup yields CDR1 MGHRA and CDR2 YSYEKL. CDR3 sequence: CASSQHLYRVEQYF.

V and J are TRBV9 and TRBJ2-7; TCRdb calls TRBD1, which cannot be checked without DNA. From germline, CDR1 is SGDLS and CDR2 YYNGEE. The CDR3 length is 15 residues. The CDR3 sequence: CASSVGDLPSYEQYF.

V is TRBV4-1 and J is TRBJ2-7; TCRdb outputs TRBD1, but without DNA this stays unchecked. Germline V gives CDR1 MGHRA, CDR2 YSYEKL. This CDR3 has 14 amino acids. The CDR3 region is CASSYRDIAYEQYF.

The chain has TRBV13 and TRBJ2-1. Germline V CDR1 and CDR2: PRHDT, FYEKMQ (reference sequence). CDR3 length equals 11 residues. CDR3 protein: CASSLGGAQFF.

The rearrangement joins TRBV28 to TRBJ2-2; TCRdb's assignment of TRBD2 cannot be checked, as there is no DNA. The CDR3 runs 17 residues. Germline CDR1 reads MDHEN; CDR2 reads SYDVKM. The CDR3 spells CARRPWDGRSNTGELFF.

This sequence joins TRBV7-2 and TRBJ2-3. The germline CDR1 and CDR2 sequences are SGHTA and FQGNSA. The CDR3 covers 12 residues. The CDR3 spells CASSRLGDTQYF.

V is TRBV28 and J is TRBJ1-1; TCRdb calls TRBD1, which cannot be checked without DNA. Per the germline V gene, CDR1 is MDHEN and CDR2 is SYDVKM. The CDR3 runs to 17 residues. The CDR3 spells CASSHRTPYTQYAEAFF.

The gene calls are TRBV20-1 and TRBJ2-3; TCRdb's assignment of TRBD2 cannot be checked, as there is no DNA. The CDR3 consists of 14 residues. Germline V gene sequence: CDR1 DFQATT, CDR2 SNEGSKA (reference sequence). The CDR3 is CSAPALAGTDTQYF.

This sequence joins TRBV6-2 or TRBV6-3 and TRBJ1-1; the D call from TCRdb, TRBD1, cannot be confirmed without DNA. This CDR3 has 15 amino acids. Germline CDR1 is MNHEY and CDR2 is SVGEGT. CDR3 region: CASPPEAVMNTEAFF.

The chain has TRBV4-1 and TRBJ1-5. Germline CDR1 reads MGHRA; CDR2 reads YSYEKL. CDR3 length: 15 amino acids. The CDR3 protein is CASSQVPGVNQPQHF.

The rearrangement uses TRBV5-6 and TRBJ1-1. CDR3 length equals 14 residues. Germline CDR1 and CDR2: SGHDT and YYEEEE. CDR3 sequence reads: CASTLGPMNTEAFF.

The V gene is TRBV28, the J gene TRBJ2-6. CDR1 is MDHEN and CDR2 is SYDVKM in the germline V gene. The CDR3 has 16 residues. CDR3 region: CASSFWDSSGANVLTF.

CDR3 in amino acids: CASSPRGTIGRRNEQFF. The V gene is TRBV5-1, the J gene TRBJ2-1; without DNA, the TCRdb call of TRBD1 cannot be checked. CDR1 and CDR2 from the germline V gene are SGHRS and YFSETQ. The CDR3 extends over 17 amino acids. Full variable domain (outside the CDR3, taken from reference TRBV5-1 and TRBJ2-1): KAGVTQTPRYLIKTRGQQVTLSCSPISGHRSVSWYQQTPGQGLQFLFEYFSETQRNKGNFPGRFSGRQFSNSRSEMNVSTLELGDSALYLCASSPRGTIGRRNEQFFGPGTRLTVL.

The chain couples TRBV7-9 to TRBJ2-1; the D call of TRBD2 rests on TCRdb alone, since no DNA is present to check it. In germline, CDR1 is SEHNR, CDR2 FQNEAQ (reference sequence). The CDR3 is 14 residues long. CDR3 residues: CASSLEGRYNEQFF.

This CDR3 is CATSAGESYEHYF. This rearrangement joins TRBV24-1 to TRBJ2-7. The CDR3 is 13 amino acids. Germline values: CDR1 KGHDR, CDR2 SFDVKD.

The chain combines TRBV6-6 with TRBJ2-2; TCRdb calls TRBD2, which cannot be checked without DNA. The CDR3 loop spans 13 amino acids. Germline assignment: CDR1 MNHNY and CDR2 SVGAGI (reference sequence). CDR3 protein: CASRLAGAGELFF.

The rearrangement joins TRBV6-2 or TRBV6-3 to TRBJ2-2; TCRdb reports TRBD1, a call that lacks DNA to check it against. Germline V CDR1 and CDR2: MNHEY, SVGEGT. CDR3 size: 14 residues. The CDR3 spells CASSYPGFTGELFF.

This chain uses TRBV9 with TRBJ1-1. This CDR3 has 12 amino acids. Germline V gene sequence: CDR1 SGDLS, CDR2 YYNGEE. This CDR3 is CAGSVRQTEAFF.

J is TRBJ1-1 and V is TRBV6-5. The CDR3 is 16 amino acids. Germline V gene sequence: CDR1 MNHEY, CDR2 SVGAGI. The CDR3 loop reads CASSYQTFTANTEAFF.

V gene TRBV12-3 or TRBV12-4 combines with J gene TRBJ2-1. CDR3 size: 16 residues. The CDR3 loop reads CASSIRRSSSYNEQFF.

The V call is TRBV6-2 or TRBV6-3, the J call TRBJ2-5; without DNA, the TCRdb call of TRBD1 cannot be checked. The germline gives CDR1 MNHEY, CDR2 SVGEGT. This CDR3 is 15 amino acids long. The CDR3 sequence: CASSYPPQGGETQYF.

V is TRBV27 and J is TRBJ2-7; TCRdb's D gene call, TRBD1, goes unchecked for lack of DNA. CDR3 length: 14 residues. Germline V gene sequence: CDR1 MNHEY, CDR2 SMNVEV (reference sequence). The CDR3 here is CARSIRDRGFQQYF.

The J gene is TRBJ1-1, the V gene TRBV7-9. The CDR3 runs 16 residues. Germline CDR1 and CDR2: SEHNR and FQNEAQ (reference sequence). This CDR3 is CASSPPRRQLNTEAFF.